The entry that follows covers one T cell receptor (beta chain) sequence. Possible read error: a much larger clone is one base away. Orbital computed tomography, thyroid ultrasound, serum thyroxine and TRAb, and clinical symptoms together informed the diagnoses. This entry is derived from a study of T cells in Graves' hyperthyroidism and ophthalmopathy. RNA transcripts yielded amplified TCR beta CDR3 regions. A set of HTBI primers served as the primers for a first-round RT-PCR of the TCR CDR3. MiXCR, run by TCRdb on the multiplex PCR reads, gives a single entry per CDR3 protein. The table has roughly 580,000 distinct CDR3 sequences, just over 45% seen once. This CDR3 is built from 16 residues. CDR1 and CDR2 (germline): SEHNR, FQNEAQ (reference sequence).

Input material: peripheral blood or thyroid tissue (not recorded which). The chain is built from TRBV7-9 and TRBJ1-1, with D possibly matching TRBD1 (6 bases). The TCR sequence derives from a woman between 18 and 30 years old with Graves' hyperthyroidism. The CDR3 nucleotides read TGTGCCGGCAGTCAACAGGGATGGTACATGAACACTGAAGCTTTCTTT. Translation gives CAGSQQGWYMNTEAFF.